These T cell receptor beta chains were read from a single sample in a study of T-cell memory formation after mild COVID-19. TCRdb reprocessed the 5' RACE reads via MiXCR and lists one record per CDR3 protein. The sample has around 260,000 distinct CDR3 sequences; 15% to 20% are singletons. The specimen sequenced was PBMCs or a T cell subset sorted from them (not recorded which). All receptors come from a man between 18 and 29 years old who had mild COVID-19 (a few samples of this study predate the infection). Cell type and time point are not known. The CDR3 runs from the conserved cysteine through the conserved F or W. A D gene is named only where the DNA matches it firmly. Size values are once, few and many counts, or a class for expanded clones, and some rows have none.

D: .
V: TRBV29-1
size: .
J: TRBJ1-2
CDR3: CSVRDHSYGYTF
DNA: TGCAGCGTTAGGGACCACTCCTATGGCTACACCTTC

D: .
V: TRBV3-1
size: few
J: TRBJ2-3
CDR3: CASSPYITPRATVLRTQYF
DNA: TGTGCCAGCAGCCCATATATTACCCCTCGAGCGACAGTGCTGAGGACGCAGTATTTT

D: .
V: TRBV2
size: .
J: TRBJ1-2
CDR3: CASSDHNYGYTF
DNA: TGTGCCAGCAGTGACCATAACTATGGCTACACCTTC

D: TRBD2
V: TRBV12-3/TRBV12-4
size: few
J: TRBJ2-3
CDR3: CASSTGTSESTQYF
DNA: TGTGCCAGCAGTACCGGGACTAGCGAGAGTACGCAGTATTTT

D: TRBD1
V: TRBV5-5
size: few
J: TRBJ2-5
CDR3: CASSLSDRVRETQYF
DNA: TGTGCCAGCAGCTTGTCGGACAGGGTGCGGGAGACCCAGTACTTC

D: TRBD1
V: TRBV7-2
size: .
J: TRBJ2-7
CDR3: CASSKRPGQGTEQYF
DNA: TGTGCCAGCAGCAAACGTCCGGGACAGGGGACCGAGCAGTACTTC

D: TRBD1
V: TRBV12-3/TRBV12-4
size: .
J: TRBJ1-2
CDR3: CASVDRGVYGYTF
DNA: TGTGCCAGCGTAGACAGGGGTGTCTATGGCTACACCTTC

D: .
V: TRBV7-6
size: many
J: TRBJ1-1
CDR3: CASSPGSRNTEAFF
DNA: TGTGCCAGCAGCCCGGGGTCGCGGAACACTGAAGCTTTCTTT

D: .
V: TRBV12-3/TRBV12-4
size: few
J: TRBJ1-1
CDR3: CASRVVLGAEAFF
DNA: TGTGCCAGCAGGGTGGTTTTGGGCGCTGAAGCTTTCTTT

D: .
V: TRBV5-1
size: .
J: TRBJ1-4
CDR3: CASSFDRATNEKLFF
DNA: TGCGCCAGCAGCTTTGACAGAGCAACTAATGAAAAACTGTTTTTT

D: TRBD1
V: TRBV4-3
size: few
J: TRBJ1-2
CDR3: CASSPLPGQSFYGYTF
DNA: TGCGCCAGCAGCCCACTTCCGGGACAGAGCTTCTATGGCTACACCTTC

D: TRBD2
V: TRBV20-1
size: .
J: TRBJ2-3
CDR3: CSARASLAGVTDTQYF
DNA: TGCAGTGCTAGGGCGTCACTAGCGGGGGTAACAGATACGCAGTATTTT

D: TRBD1
V: TRBV5-1
size: .
J: TRBJ1-1
CDR3: CASSPQGVTEAFF
DNA: TGCGCCAGCAGCCCACAGGGGGTTACTGAAGCTTTCTTT

D: .
V: TRBV4-1
size: few
J: TRBJ1-6
CDR3: CASSRYRYLDSPLHF
DNA: TGCGCCAGCAGCCGATACCGTTATTTGGATTCACCCCTCCACTTT

D: .
V: TRBV28
size: .
J: TRBJ1-5
CDR3: CASRVGELSGNQPQHF
DNA: TGTGCCAGCCGTGTGGGGGAACTTTCTGGCAATCAGCCCCAGCATTTT

D: .
V: TRBV7-3
size: few
J: TRBJ2-5
CDR3: CASSLMEGETQYF
DNA: TGTGCCAGCAGCTTAATGGAAGGAGAGACCCAGTACTTC

D: .
V: TRBV4-2
size: .
J: TRBJ1-2
CDR3: CASSQDPDRPYGYTF
DNA: TGTGCCAGCAGCCAAGATCCCGACAGACCCTATGGCTACACCTTC

D: .
V: TRBV6-2/TRBV6-3
size: many
J: TRBJ2-1
CDR3: CASSYLAGRHEQFF
DNA: TGTGCCAGCAGTTACCTGGCGGGGCGGCATGAGCAGTTCTTC

D: .
V: TRBV5-1
size: few
J: TRBJ2-1
CDR3: CASSLAFLNEQFF
DNA: TGCGCCAGCAGCTTGGCCTTCCTAAATGAGCAGTTCTTC

D: .
V: TRBV9
size: few
J: TRBJ1-2
CDR3: CASSDNYGYTF
DNA: TGTGCCAGCAGCGACAACTATGGCTACACCTTC

D: TRBD1
V: TRBV6-2/TRBV6-3
size: few
J: TRBJ1-6
CDR3: CASSYFGGQANSPLHF
DNA: TGTGCCAGCAGTTACTTCGGGGGACAGGCGAATTCACCCCTCCACTTT

D: .
V: TRBV14
size: .
J: TRBJ2-3
CDR3: CASSHGLVEQYF
DNA: TGTGCCAGCAGCCACGGTCTAGTGGAGCAGTATTTT

D: TRBD1
V: TRBV6-2/TRBV6-3
size: .
J: TRBJ2-2
CDR3: CASRRTGDTGELFF
DNA: TGTGCCAGCAGAAGGACAGGGGACACCGGGGAGCTGTTTTTT

D: .
V: TRBV30
size: .
J: TRBJ1-1
CDR3: CAWSESGAGNTEAFF
DNA: TGTGCCTGGAGTGAATCAGGCGCGGGGAACACTGAAGCTTTCTTT

D: TRBD1
V: TRBV6-6
size: .
J: TRBJ1-4
CDR3: CASRPQGAGEKLFF
DNA: TGTGCCAGCAGACCCCAGGGGGCAGGAGAAAAACTGTTTTTT

D: .
V: TRBV6-5
size: .
J: TRBJ1-2
CDR3: CASSYLRGSGGYTF
DNA: TGTGCCAGCAGTTACTTACGGGGGTCTGGTGGCTACACCTTC

D: TRBD1
V: TRBV5-5
size: .
J: TRBJ1-1
CDR3: CASSSELTGIATEAFF
DNA: TGTGCCAGCAGCTCGGAATTGACAGGGATTGCCACTGAAGCTTTCTTT

D: .
V: TRBV4-3
size: many
J: TRBJ1-4
CDR3: CASSQEAEVGEKLFF
DNA: TGCGCCAGCAGCCAAGAGGCGGAAGTCGGGGAAAAACTGTTTTTT

D: .
V: TRBV10-2
size: .
J: TRBJ2-5
CDR3: CASSPALETQYF
DNA: TGCGCCAGCAGCCCCGCGCTAGAGACCCAGTACTTC

D: .
V: TRBV4-3
size: many
J: TRBJ2-7
CDR3: CASSQVGGALREQYF
DNA: TGCGCCAGCAGCCAAGTGGGTGGGGCCTTACGCGAGCAGTACTTC

D: .
V: TRBV4-3
size: .
J: TRBJ1-2
CDR3: CASSQRDVYGYTF
DNA: TGCGCCAGCAGCCAAAGGGACGTCTATGGCTACACCTTC

D: .
V: TRBV5-5
size: few
J: TRBJ1-5
CDR3: CASSLIGTPIQPQHF
DNA: TGTGCCAGCAGCTTGATTGGGACACCCATCCAGCCCCAGCATTTT

D: .
V: TRBV7-8
size: few
J: TRBJ1-1
CDR3: CASSLADGLGNTEAFF
DNA: TGTGCCAGCAGCCTCGCCGACGGCCTCGGGAACACTGAAGCTTTCTTT

D: TRBD2
V: TRBV28
size: .
J: TRBJ2-3
CDR3: CASSLGLATLDTQYF
DNA: TGTGCCAGCAGTTTAGGACTAGCAACCCTAGATACGCAGTATTTT

D: TRBD2
V: TRBV20-1
size: few
J: TRBJ2-5
CDR3: CSASAGTQETQYF
DNA: TGCAGTGCTTCAGCGGGAACTCAAGAGACCCAGTACTTC

D: TRBD2
V: TRBV29-1
size: .
J: TRBJ2-2
CDR3: CSVRGGEAGELFF
DNA: TGCAGCGTCCGTGGGGGGGAGGCCGGGGAGCTGTTTTTT

D: .
V: TRBV20-1
size: few
J: TRBJ2-3
CDR3: CSASRAEFTDTQYF
DNA: TGCAGTGCTTCCAGGGCCGAATTCACAGATACGCAGTATTTT

D: .
V: TRBV4-3
size: few
J: TRBJ2-7
CDR3: CASSQDLPGPMLSYEQYF
DNA: TGCGCCAGCAGCCAAGATTTGCCGGGACCCATGTTATCCTACGAGCAGTACTTC

D: TRBD2
V: TRBV10-1
size: few
J: TRBJ2-7
CDR3: CASSEAGRPYEQYF
DNA: TGCGCCAGCAGTGAAGCGGGGAGGCCCTACGAGCAGTACTTC

D: .
V: TRBV2
size: .
J: TRBJ1-1
CDR3: CASKENTEAFF
DNA: TGTGCCAGCAAGGAAAACACTGAAGCTTTCTTT

D: TRBD1
V: TRBV11-2
size: .
J: TRBJ2-4
CDR3: CASSLGGDRVGIQYF
DNA: TGTGCCAGCAGCTTAGGAGGGGACAGGGTGGGCATTCAGTACTTC

D: TRBD1
V: TRBV6-1
size: .
J: TRBJ2-7
CDR3: CASSVQGVSYEQYF
DNA: TGTGCCAGCAGTGTACAGGGGGTCTCCTACGAGCAGTACTTC

D: TRBD2
V: TRBV7-6
size: .
J: TRBJ2-5
CDR3: CASSLYSGGEQETQYF
DNA: TGTGCCAGCAGCTTGTATAGCGGGGGGGAACAAGAGACCCAGTACTTC

D: .
V: TRBV7-3
size: .
J: TRBJ2-1
CDR3: CASSFAQGEQFF
DNA: TGTGCCAGCAGCTTCGCCCAGGGTGAGCAGTTCTTC

D: .
V: TRBV11-2
size: .
J: TRBJ2-1
CDR3: CASSLALQGLSF
DNA: TGTGCCAGCAGCTTAGCTCTGCAGGGATTATCGTTC

D: .
V: TRBV5-1
size: many
J: TRBJ2-1
CDR3: CASSLLSDASNEQFF
DNA: TGCGCCAGCAGCTTGTTATCAGACGCCTCCAATGAGCAGTTCTTC

D: TRBD1
V: TRBV20-1
size: few
J: TRBJ2-3
CDR3: CSAGTGYTDTQYF
DNA: TGCAGCGCCGGGACAGGGTACACAGATACGCAGTATTTT

D: .
V: TRBV5-1
size: few
J: TRBJ1-5
CDR3: CASSITGGNQPQHF
DNA: TGCGCCAGCAGCATAACGGGGGGCAATCAGCCCCAGCATTTT

D: .
V: TRBV5-5
size: .
J: TRBJ2-5
CDR3: CASSLYGGQAETQYF
DNA: TGTGCCAGCAGCTTGTATGGGGGCCAGGCGGAGACCCAGTACTTC